What follows is one T cell receptor beta chain and its context. Enrolled during active infection, Seattle patients were then followed longitudinally. The authors' processing: From reference gene primer amplification, estimates of nucleated cell counts were derived. The data were produced by immunoSEQ multiplex PCR, yet TCRdb's version contains in-frame clones alone and is incomplete. D and trimming were read from the DNA, whereas the V and J calls and clone size are those reported in that table. The sample includes approximately 330,000 clones, roughly 90% of them seen just once. V lost 4 bases to trimming and J lost 2 bases; unmatched junction nucleotides: 8. CDR1 and CDR2 (germline): SGHNT, YYREEE (reference sequence). The CDR3 runs 16 residues. This entry is derived from a study of blood T cell repertoires in COVID-19. About the study: T cells, B-cell-depleted T cells, or PBMCs provided the cDNA or gDNA that served as material.

The specimen sequenced was peripheral blood. The chain is built from TRBV5-4 and TRBJ2-3, with 9 bases aligning to TRBD2. The clonotype originates from a man younger than 40 with COVID-19, enrolled during active disease. CDR3 loop: CASSRRLAALTDTQYF. The DNA for the CDR3 is TGTGCCAGCAGCCGGCGACTAGCGGCTCTCACAGATACGCAGTATTTT.